These 5 T cell receptor beta chains originate from one sample sequenced in a study of cytomegalovirus exposure and HLA in healthy donors. The table came from immunoSEQ multiplex PCR; TCRdb's copy has only in-frame clones and leaves some out. Among about 110,000 clones, 88% were seen once, and the ten largest hold roughly 1.4%. Sequenced sample: PBMCs. The receptors stem from a young woman in good health and CMV-seropositive.

The chain links TRBV5-1 to TRBJ2-5, with 11 bases identical to TRBD2. The CDR3 is 15 residues long. Germline V gene sequence: CDR1 SGHRS, CDR2 YFSETQ. Trimming at V came to 2 bases and at J to 4 bases, leaving 4 bases not matched to a gene. CDR3 sequence (DNA): TGCGCCAGCAGCTTCGGGCTAGCGGGGGGAGAGACCCAGTACTTC. Protein: CASSFGLAGGETQYF. Full variable domain (remainder filled in from reference TRBV5-1 and TRBJ2-5): KAGVTQTPRYLIKTRGQQVTLSCSPISGHRSVSWYQQTPGQGLQFLFEYFSETQRNKGNFPGRFSGRQFSNSRSEMNVSTLELGDSALYLCASSFGLAGGETQYFGPGTRLLVL.

The chain is built from TRBV30 and TRBJ2-2; TRBD2 matches 10 bases. V shed 0 bases and J 7 bases; nucleotides not matched to a gene: 8. The CDR3 extends over 16 amino acids. Germline CDR1 GTSNPN, CDR2 SVGIG (reference sequence). The CDR3 here is CAWSVTSSGRGGELFF. CDR3 nucleotide sequence: TGTGCCTGGAGTGTAACCTCTAGCGGGAGAGGCGGGGAGCTGTTTTTT.

V usage is TRBV9 and J usage is TRBJ1-4; no reliable D call. Trimming stripped 0 bases from V and 4 bases from J, with 10 bases between. Germline V gene sequence: CDR1 SGDLS, CDR2 YYNGEE. This CDR3 has 15 amino acids. This CDR3 is CASSVDGPGNEKLFF. CDR3 in DNA: TGTGCCAGCAGCGTAGACGGCCCAGGTAATGAAAAACTGTTTTTT.

The chain carries TRBV7-9 and TRBJ2-7; 8 nucleotides align to TRBD1. The V segment lost 5 bases and the J segment 4 bases; nucleotides outside the gene matches: 4. The CDR3 spans 13 residues. CDR1 and CDR2 (germline): SEHNR, FQNEAQ (reference sequence). The CDR3 loop is CASSPGQEYEQYF. For the CDR3, the DNA is TGTGCCAGCAGCCCGGGACAGGAGTACGAGCAGTACTTC.

The gene calls are TRBV2 and TRBJ1-2; no clear D gene. The V and J ends lost 2 bases and 2 bases respectively, with 3 bases between them. Germline CDR1 and CDR2: SNHLY and FYNNEI. This CDR3 contains 12 residues. This chain's CDR3 is CASSEPNYGYTF. In DNA, the CDR3 is TGTGCCAGCAGTGAACCGAACTATGGCTACACCTTC.